The source of this T cell receptor (beta chain) is a study of blood T cell repertoires in COVID-19. The CDR3 has 14 residues. Trimming cost V 1 base and J 1 base, with 8 bases left between them. The germline V gene has CDR1 SGHRS and CDR2 YFSETQ. The data were produced by immunoSEQ multiplex PCR, yet TCRdb's version contains in-frame clones alone and is incomplete. Here the sample spans fewer than 350,000 clones, roughly 85% being singletons. The TCR was taken from a woman in her 30s who had been exposed to COVID-19. The rearrangement joins TRBV5-1 to TRBJ1-1; unclear D gene. Input material: PBMCs or T cells enriched from blood (not recorded which). CDR3 nucleotides: TGCGCCAGCAGCTTGCGTCAGGCGAACACTGAAGCTTTCTTT. Amino acid sequence: CASSLRQANTEAFF.